One sample yielded the 23 T cell receptor beta chains listed below, sequenced in a study of cytomegalovirus exposure and HLA in healthy donors. Primers for the PCR totalled 60 Vbeta and 13 Jbeta. Using immunoSEQ multiplex PCR, the repertoire was profiled, and TCRdb retains in-frame clones only, with some absent. The sample lists some 100,000 clones, under 80% occurring once. The sample consisted of PBMCs. The receptors originated from a woman between 50 and 59 years old in good health and CMV-seropositive.

This CDR3 is CASSDDRGSNQPQHF. DNA of the CDR3: TGCGCCAGCAGTGATGACAGGGGAAGCAATCAGCCCCAGCATTTT. The genes are TRBV10-2 and TRBJ1-5; 8 positions agree with TRBD1. The CDR3 runs to 15 residues. Germline CDR1 is WSHSY and CDR2 is SAAADI. The trim removed 3 bases at V and 1 base at J, leaving 2 bases unmatched.

The chain employs TRBV7-3 and TRBJ1-1; unclear D gene. Germline assignment: CDR1 SGHTA and CDR2 FQGTGA. The CDR3 totals 16 residues. V was clipped by 4 bases and J by 0 bases, with 15 bases between them. The CDR3 spells CASSSPAGNLNTEAFF. CDR3 DNA sequence: TGTGCCAGCAGCTCGCCTGCCGGGAATCTGAACACTGAAGCTTTCTTT.

V gene TRBV7-6 combines with J gene TRBJ1-6; a weak D match, TRBD1 (5 bases). The germline V gene has CDR1 SGHVS and CDR2 FNYEAQ. There are 14 residues in the CDR3. The ends were cut back, 2 bases at V and 8 bases at J, with 10 bases in the middle. The CDR3: CASSLTQGDSPLHF. The CDR3 DNA follows: TGTGCCAGCAGCTTAACCCAGGGTGATTCACCCCTCCACTTT. Variable domain in full (rest from reference TRBV7-6 and TRBJ1-6): GAGVSQSPRYKVTKRGQDVALRCDPISGHVSLYWYRQALGQGPEFLTYFNYEAQQDKSGLPNDRFSAERPEGSISTLTIQRTEQRDSAMYRCASSLTQGDSPLHFGNGTRLTVT.

This clone was seen a handful of times. This chain joins TRBV9 and TRBJ1-1; D is uncertain. Trimming removed 3 bases from V and 5 bases from J, with 14 bases in between. The CDR3 consists of 14 residues. Germline V gene sequence: CDR1 SGDLS, CDR2 YYNGEE. The CDR3 spells CASSAFYDGTEAFF. The CDR3 DNA follows: TGTGCCAGCAGCGCGTTCTACGACGGGACTGAAGCTTTCTTT. Full variable domain (rest looked up from reference TRBV9 and TRBJ1-1): DSGVTQTPKHLITATGQRVTLRCSPRSGDLSVYWYQQSLDQGLQFLIQYYNGEERAKGNILERFSAQQFPDLHSELNLSSLELGDSALYFCASSAFYDGTEAFFGQGTRLTVV.

The V gene is TRBV19, the J gene TRBJ2-3, with 7 bases matching TRBD1. The CDR3 length is 13 residues. Germline CDR1 reads LNHDA; CDR2 reads SQIVND (reference sequence). V shed 7 bases and J 4 bases; nucleotides not matched to a gene: 5. CDR3 protein: CASTATGSDTQYF. In DNA form, the CDR3 reads TGTGCCAGTACCGCGACAGGGTCAGATACGCAGTATTTT. Variable domain in full (rest from reference TRBV19 and TRBJ2-3): DGGITQSPKYLFRKEGQNVTLSCEQNLNHDAMYWYRQDPGQGLRLIYYSQIVNDFQKGDIAEGYSVSREKKESFPLTVTSAQKNPTAFYLCASTATGSDTQYFGPGTRLTVL.

This clone showed up just a few times. The V gene is TRBV9, the J gene TRBJ1-1; no firm D call. The germline V and J ends were trimmed by 0 bases and 1 base, with 7 bases remaining between them. The V gene's germline CDR1 is SGDLS and CDR2 YYNGEE. This CDR3 has 14 residues. CDR3 protein: CASSVGPGNTEAFF. CDR3 DNA: TGTGCCAGCAGCGTAGGGCCGGGGAACACTGAAGCTTTCTTT.

This CDR3 reads CASSPGQGKETQYF. The CDR3 DNA reads TGTGCCAGCAGCCCGGGACAGGGAAAAGAGACCCAGTACTTC. The V and J genes are TRBV4-2 and TRBJ2-5; 9 bases fit TRBD1. V was pared by 4 bases and J by 3 bases, with 3 bases of the junction left unmatched. There are 14 residues in the CDR3. CDR1 LGHNA and CDR2 YNFKEQ come from the germline V gene.

This clone was seen a few times. The chain has TRBV9 and TRBJ2-7; a possible D gene is TRBD1 (5 bases). CDR1 is SGDLS, CDR2 YYNGEE, per germline. CDR3 length equals 15 residues. V was trimmed by 3 bases and J by 3 bases, leaving 16 bases between them. As DNA, the CDR3 is TGTGCCAGCAGCGGGAGCCAGCAGGGTAGCTACGAGCAGTACTTC. Amino acids: CASSGSQQGSYEQYF.

CDR3 nucleotide sequence: TGTGCCAGCAGCCCCCAACCCTCCAGGGGAGTTGGCTACACCTTC. Translation: CASSPQPSRGVGYTF. This sequence joins TRBV7-9 and TRBJ1-2, with D possibly matching TRBD1 (6 bases). CDR1 is SEHNR and CDR2 is FQNEAQ in the germline V gene (reference sequence). This CDR3 contains 15 residues. The V end was cut by 5 bases, the J end by 7 bases, with 20 bases between.

This clone appeared once. The chain employs TRBV9 and TRBJ2-1; 9 positions match TRBD1. The CDR3 loop spans 13 amino acids. Germline CDR1 is SGDLS and CDR2 is YYNGEE. The V gene end was trimmed by 5 bases and the J gene end by 8 bases; junction bases not matched to a gene: 5. CDR3 in DNA: TGTGCCAGCAGTCAGACAGGGGGTGATGAGCAGTTCTTC. Its protein is CASSQTGGDEQFF. The whole variable domain, remainder taken from reference TRBV9 and TRBJ2-1, is DSGVTQTPKHLITATGQRVTLRCSPRSGDLSVYWYQQSLDQGLQFLIQYYNGEERAKGNILERFSAQQFPDLHSELNLSSLELGDSALYFCASSQTGGDEQFFGPGTRLTVL.

In this sample, this clone turned up a few times. The junction shows a germline mismatch at one end, possibly a read error. The chain combines TRBV6-5 with TRBJ1-3, with D uncertain. The CDR3 is 15 residues long. CDR1 is MNHEY, CDR2 SVGAGI, per germline. The CDR3 DNA sequence: TGTGCCAGCAGCTCCACTCGGTACTCTGGAGACACCATATATTTT. Residues: CASSSTRYSGDTIYF.

Worth noting for this clone: The same CDR3 can be traced to other DNA sequences in this sample. The chain recombines TRBV5-1 with TRBJ2-3, with 10 bases fitting TRBD1. Germline V gene sequence: CDR1 SGHRS, CDR2 YFSETQ. The CDR3 totals 14 residues. Trimming took 5 bases from V and 6 from J; bases not matched to a gene: 6. The CDR3 region is CASRTGGAPDTQYF. For the CDR3, the DNA is TGCGCCAGCAGGACAGGGGGCGCCCCGGATACGCAGTATTTT.

This clone showed up just a few times. This chain uses TRBV2 with TRBJ2-7; TRBD1 might be the D (6 bases). Trimming cost V 6 bases and J 0 bases, with 12 bases left between them. The CDR3 length is 14 residues. Germline lookup yields CDR1 SNHLY and CDR2 FYNNEI. CDR3 nucleotide sequence: TGTGCCAGCAGGGCTTCAGGGGACTCCTACGAGCAGTACTTC. Amino acids: CASRASGDSYEQYF.

The chain uses TRBV5-1 and TRBJ1-1; 7 nucleotides match TRBD1. With V trimmed by 3 bases and J by 1 base, 9 bases remained unmatched. This CDR3 region has 16 residues. Germline CDR1 and CDR2: SGHRS and YFSETQ. The CDR3 DNA reads TGCGCCAGCAGCTATCCCCTACAGGGGAAGAACACTGAAGCTTTCTTT. Translation gives CASSYPLQGKNTEAFF.

The gene calls are TRBV9 and TRBJ2-7, with D possibly being TRBD2 (5 bases). Germline V gene lookup returns CDR1 SGDLS and CDR2 YYNGEE. The CDR3 loop spans 15 amino acids. Between the trimmed V and J ends, which lost 0 bases and 2 bases, there was a span of 12 bases. Here the CDR3 reads CASSVAAGLTYEQYF. The CDR3 DNA reads TGTGCCAGCAGCGTAGCGGCGGGCTTAACCTACGAGCAGTACTTC.

This sequence joins TRBV19 and TRBJ2-1; 10 positions agree with TRBD2. This CDR3 spans 16 amino acids. The V gene's germline CDR1 is LNHDA and CDR2 SQIVND (reference sequence). V trimming: 11 bases; J trimming: 0 bases; junction bases outside the gene matches: 10. The CDR3 coding sequence is TGTGCCGCCGGGACTAGCGCTTCAAGCTCCTACAATGAGCAGTTCTTC. Its translation is CAAGTSASSSYNEQFF. Full variable domain (outside the CDR3, taken from reference TRBV19 and TRBJ2-1): DGGITQSPKYLFRKEGQNVTLSCEQNLNHDAMYWYRQDPGQGLRLIYYSQIVNDFQKGDIAEGYSVSREKKESFPLTVTSAQKNPTAFYLCAAGTSASSSYNEQFFGPGTRLTVL.

The genes are TRBV6-6 and TRBJ1-1; D may be TRBD1 (5 bases). Germline lookup yields CDR1 MNHNY and CDR2 SVGAGI (reference sequence). This CDR3 region has 15 residues. With 0 bases removed from V and 1 base from J, the gap between germline ends came to 9 bases. CDR3 nucleotide sequence: TGTGCCAGCAGTTACTCGACAGCTCCGAACACTGAAGCTTTCTTT. It specifies CASSYSTAPNTEAFF.

DNA for the CDR3: TGTGCCTGGGCGACGGGGGGGAGCCACGGGGAGCTGTTTTTT. As protein: CAWATGGSHGELFF. This chain joins TRBV30 and TRBJ2-2; 8 nucleotides match TRBD2. Germline CDR1 GTSNPN, CDR2 SVGIG (reference sequence). Trimming cost V 5 bases and J 7 bases; bases outside gene matches: 9. The CDR3 is made up of 14 amino acids.

This clone has more than one count but fewer than ten. The chain couples TRBV27 to TRBJ2-7; tentative D call: TRBD2 (5 bases). The CDR3 is 17 residues long. CDR1 is MNHEY and CDR2 is SMNVEV in the germline V gene (reference sequence). V lost 0 bases and J lost 2, with 17 bases in between. CDR3 amino acids: CASSLSRSVGVAYEQYF. CDR3 nucleotide sequence: TGTGCCAGCAGTTTATCTAGGTCGGTCGGGGTGGCCTACGAGCAGTACTTC.

The genes are TRBV5-1 and TRBJ2-3, with a tentative D call TRBD2 (5 bases). This CDR3 is built from 14 residues. CDR1 and CDR2 (germline): SGHRS, YFSETQ. Trimming removed 0 bases from V and 5 bases from J, with 10 bases in between. Written as DNA, the CDR3 is TGCGCCAGCAGCTTGGGGGAGCTGGGAGATACGCAGTATTTT. This gives the protein CASSLGELGDTQYF. The full variable domain, completed using reference TRBV5-1 and TRBJ2-3, is KAGVTQTPRYLIKTRGQQVTLSCSPISGHRSVSWYQQTPGQGLQFLFEYFSETQRNKGNFPGRFSGRQFSNSRSEMNVSTLELGDSALYLCASSLGELGDTQYFGPGTRLTVL.

The chain joins TRBV19 to TRBJ1-1; 7 bases align to TRBD1. The CDR3 spans 13 residues. The J segment lost 4 bases and the V segment lost 7 bases, leaving 6 bases of the junction unmatched. Per germline, CDR1 LNHDA and CDR2 SQIVND (reference sequence). CDR3 nucleotide sequence: TGTGCCAGTACTTACAGGACAGGCACTGAAGCTTTCTTT. Its translation: CASTYRTGTEAFF.

CDR3: CASSSGAGGSYEQYF. The CDR3 nucleotides read TGTGCCAGCAGTTCGGGGGCAGGGGGCTCCTACGAGCAGTACTTC. This chain uses TRBV27 with TRBJ2-7, with D tentatively TRBD1 (7 bases). Trimming pared 4 bases from V and 0 bases from J, leaving 13 bases between. Per germline, CDR1 MNHEY and CDR2 SMNVEV (reference sequence). The CDR3 is 15 amino acids.

The chain is built from TRBV6-6 and TRBJ2-5; 9 nucleotides match TRBD2. J was trimmed by 3 bases and V by 0 bases; bases with no gene match: 5. This CDR3 spans 16 amino acids. Germline assignment: CDR1 MNHNY and CDR2 SVGAGI (reference sequence). This chain's CDR3 is CASSYSPLAGKETQYF. CDR3 DNA sequence: TGTGCCAGCAGTTACTCGCCTCTAGCGGGGAAAGAGACCCAGTACTTC.